Reported below is one TCR beta chain. The antigen is unknown. Libraries were prepared by immunoSEQ multiplex PCR; TCRdb keeps only in-frame clonotypes and omits some of them. Of around 88,000 clones in the sample, 75% to 95% were seen once. These data come from a study of graft-versus-host responses after intestinal transplantation. Overall study results and limits: Present in recipient marrow, GvH clones included some that appeared first in ileum or blood.

The V end lost 4 bases, the J end lost 3 bases, and 17 bases lay between the germline ends. The length of the CDR3 is 16 residues. The germline CDR1 and CDR2 sequences are MGHRA and YSYEKL. The rearrangement joins TRBV4-1 to TRBJ2-3; maybe TRBD1 (6 bases). This sequence originates from a human donor who was the organ donor for an intestinal transplant. The sequencing here drew on unstimulated CD8+ T cells sorted from spleen or lymph node cells, taken before transplant. This CDR3 reads CASSPNPEQGTDTQYF. The DNA of the CDR3 is TGCGCCAGCAGCCCAAACCCCGAACAGGGAACAGATACGCAGTATTTT.